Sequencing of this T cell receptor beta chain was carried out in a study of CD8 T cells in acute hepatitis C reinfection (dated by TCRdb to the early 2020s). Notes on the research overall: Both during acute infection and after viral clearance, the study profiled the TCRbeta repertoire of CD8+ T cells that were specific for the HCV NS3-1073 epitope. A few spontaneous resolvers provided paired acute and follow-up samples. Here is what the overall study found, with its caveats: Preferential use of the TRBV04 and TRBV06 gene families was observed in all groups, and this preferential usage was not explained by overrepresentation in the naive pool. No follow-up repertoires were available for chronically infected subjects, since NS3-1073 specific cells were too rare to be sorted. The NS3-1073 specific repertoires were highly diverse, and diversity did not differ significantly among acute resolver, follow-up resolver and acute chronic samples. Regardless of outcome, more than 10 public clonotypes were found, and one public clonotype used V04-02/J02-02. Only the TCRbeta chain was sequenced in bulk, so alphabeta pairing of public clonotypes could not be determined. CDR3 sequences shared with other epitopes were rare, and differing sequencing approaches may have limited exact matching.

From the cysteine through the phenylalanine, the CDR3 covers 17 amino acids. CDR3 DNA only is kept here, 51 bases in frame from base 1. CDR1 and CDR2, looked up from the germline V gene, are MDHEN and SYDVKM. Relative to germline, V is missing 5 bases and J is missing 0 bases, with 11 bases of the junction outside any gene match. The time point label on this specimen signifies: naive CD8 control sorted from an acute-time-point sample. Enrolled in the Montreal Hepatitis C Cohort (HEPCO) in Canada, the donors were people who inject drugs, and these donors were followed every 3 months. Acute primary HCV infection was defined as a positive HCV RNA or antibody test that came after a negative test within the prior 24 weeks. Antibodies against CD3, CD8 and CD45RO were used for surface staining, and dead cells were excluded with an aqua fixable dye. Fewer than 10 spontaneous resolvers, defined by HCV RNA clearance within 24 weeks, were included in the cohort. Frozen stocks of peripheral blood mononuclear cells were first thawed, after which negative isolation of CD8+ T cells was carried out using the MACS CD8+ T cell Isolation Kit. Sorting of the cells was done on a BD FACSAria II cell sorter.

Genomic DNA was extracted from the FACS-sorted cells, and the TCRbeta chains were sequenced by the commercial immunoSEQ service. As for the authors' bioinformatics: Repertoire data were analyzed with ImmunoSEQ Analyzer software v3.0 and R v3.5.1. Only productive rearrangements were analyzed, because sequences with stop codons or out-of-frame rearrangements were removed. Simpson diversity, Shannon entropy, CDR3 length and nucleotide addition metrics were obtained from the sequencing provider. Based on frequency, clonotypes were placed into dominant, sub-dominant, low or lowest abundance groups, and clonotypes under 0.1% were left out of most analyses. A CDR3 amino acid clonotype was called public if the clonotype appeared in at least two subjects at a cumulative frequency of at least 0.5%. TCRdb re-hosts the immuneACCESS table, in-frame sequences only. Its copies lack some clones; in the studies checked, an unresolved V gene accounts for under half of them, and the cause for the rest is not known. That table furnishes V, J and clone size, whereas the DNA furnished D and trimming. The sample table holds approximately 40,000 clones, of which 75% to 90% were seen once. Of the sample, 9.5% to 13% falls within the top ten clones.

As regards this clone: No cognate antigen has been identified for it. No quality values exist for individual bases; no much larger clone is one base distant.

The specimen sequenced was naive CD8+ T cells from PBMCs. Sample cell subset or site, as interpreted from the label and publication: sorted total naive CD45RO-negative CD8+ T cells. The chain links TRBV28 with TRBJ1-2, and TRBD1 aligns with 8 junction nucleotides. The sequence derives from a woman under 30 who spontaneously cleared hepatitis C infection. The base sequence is TGTGCCAGCAGTAAACTGGACAGGGTGGGGGCTAACTATGGCTACACCTTC. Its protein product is CASSKLDRVGANYGYTF.